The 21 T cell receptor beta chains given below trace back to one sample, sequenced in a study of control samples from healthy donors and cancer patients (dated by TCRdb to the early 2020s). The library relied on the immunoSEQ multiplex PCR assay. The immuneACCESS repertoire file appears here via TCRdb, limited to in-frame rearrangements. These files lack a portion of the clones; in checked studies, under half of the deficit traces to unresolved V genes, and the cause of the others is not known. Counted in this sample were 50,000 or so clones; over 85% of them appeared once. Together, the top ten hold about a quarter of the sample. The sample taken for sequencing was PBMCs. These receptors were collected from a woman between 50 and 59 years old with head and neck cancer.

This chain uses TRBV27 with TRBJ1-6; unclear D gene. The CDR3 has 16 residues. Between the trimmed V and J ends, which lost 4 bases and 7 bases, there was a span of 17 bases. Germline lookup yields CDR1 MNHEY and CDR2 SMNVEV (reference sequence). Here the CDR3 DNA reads TGTGCCAGCAGTTCATATCGACCCGATGGGAATTCACCCCTCCACTTT. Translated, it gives CASSSYRPDGNSPLHF.

CDR3 sequence reads: CASSSGRQGGKSPLHF. In nucleotides, the CDR3 is TGTGCCAGCAGCTCCGGAAGACAGGGGGGGAAATCACCCCTCCACTTT. This rearrangement joins TRBV7-3 to TRBJ1-6; TRBD1 matches 9 bases. V dropped 4 bases and J dropped 10; count of bases not matched to a gene: 11. The CDR3 runs 16 residues. The germline V gene has CDR1 SGHTA and CDR2 FQGTGA.

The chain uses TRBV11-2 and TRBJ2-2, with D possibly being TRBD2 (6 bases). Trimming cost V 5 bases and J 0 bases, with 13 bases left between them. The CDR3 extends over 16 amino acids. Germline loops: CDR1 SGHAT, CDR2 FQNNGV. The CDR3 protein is CASSLRGRPNTGELFF. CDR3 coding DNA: TGTGCCAGCAGCCTGCGGGGCAGGCCGAACACCGGGGAGCTGTTTTTT.

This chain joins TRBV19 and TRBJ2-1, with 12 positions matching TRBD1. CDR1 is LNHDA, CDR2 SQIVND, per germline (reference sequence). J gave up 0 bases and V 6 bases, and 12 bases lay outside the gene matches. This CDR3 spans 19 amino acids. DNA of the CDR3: TGTGCCAGTAGCCGGGACAGGGGGCGCGGGGCGAGCTCCTACAATGAGCAGTTCTTC. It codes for CASSRDRGRGASSYNEQFF.

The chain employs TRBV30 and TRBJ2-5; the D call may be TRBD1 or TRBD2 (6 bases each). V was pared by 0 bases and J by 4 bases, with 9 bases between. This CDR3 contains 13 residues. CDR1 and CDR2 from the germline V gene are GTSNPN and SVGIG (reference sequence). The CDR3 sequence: CAWSVGGGETQYF. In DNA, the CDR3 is TGTGCCTGGAGTGTTGGAGGGGGAGAGACCCAGTACTTC.

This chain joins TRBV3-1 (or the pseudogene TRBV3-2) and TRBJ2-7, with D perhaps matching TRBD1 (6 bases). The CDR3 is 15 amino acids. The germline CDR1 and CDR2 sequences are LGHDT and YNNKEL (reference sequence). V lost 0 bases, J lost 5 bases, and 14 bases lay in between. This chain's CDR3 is CASSQDKDRGDEQYF. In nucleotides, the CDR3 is TGTGCCAGCAGCCAAGATAAGGACAGAGGGGACGAGCAGTACTTC.

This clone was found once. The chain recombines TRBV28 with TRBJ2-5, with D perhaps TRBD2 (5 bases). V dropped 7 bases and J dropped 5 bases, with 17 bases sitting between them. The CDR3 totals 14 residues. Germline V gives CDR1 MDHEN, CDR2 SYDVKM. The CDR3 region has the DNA TGTGCCAGCACCCCCTCGGGGTTAGGTGAGACCCAGTACTTC. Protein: CASTPSGLGETQYF.

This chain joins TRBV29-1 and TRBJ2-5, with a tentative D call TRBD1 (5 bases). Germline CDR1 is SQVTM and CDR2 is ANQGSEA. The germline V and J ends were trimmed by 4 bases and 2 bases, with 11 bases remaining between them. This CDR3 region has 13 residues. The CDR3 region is CSVGQPYQETQYF. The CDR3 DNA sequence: TGCAGCGTTGGACAGCCATATCAAGAGACCCAGTACTTC.

In DNA form, the CDR3 reads TGTGCCAGCAGCTTGGACCCGGGTAAGAGGCAGCCCCAGCATTTT. As protein: CASSLDPGKRQPQHF. This sequence joins TRBV3-1 (or the pseudogene TRBV3-2) and TRBJ1-5; D not certain. Germline CDR1 and CDR2: LGHDT and YNNKEL (reference sequence). CDR3 length equals 15 residues. V lost 5 bases to trimming and J lost 7 bases, with 18 bases between them.

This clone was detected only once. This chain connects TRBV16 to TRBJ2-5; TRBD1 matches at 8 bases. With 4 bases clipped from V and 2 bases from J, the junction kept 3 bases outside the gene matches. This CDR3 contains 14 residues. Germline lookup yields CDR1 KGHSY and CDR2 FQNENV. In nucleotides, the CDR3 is TGTGCCAGCAGCCGGACAGGGCGGCAAGAGACCCAGTACTTC. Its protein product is CASSRTGRQETQYF.

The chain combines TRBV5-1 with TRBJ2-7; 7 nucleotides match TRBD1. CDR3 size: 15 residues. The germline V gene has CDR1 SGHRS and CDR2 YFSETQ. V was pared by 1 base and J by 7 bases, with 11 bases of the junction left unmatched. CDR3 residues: CASSLLGTAGEEQYF. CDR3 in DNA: TGCGCCAGCAGCTTGCTCGGGACAGCCGGCGAAGAGCAGTACTTC.

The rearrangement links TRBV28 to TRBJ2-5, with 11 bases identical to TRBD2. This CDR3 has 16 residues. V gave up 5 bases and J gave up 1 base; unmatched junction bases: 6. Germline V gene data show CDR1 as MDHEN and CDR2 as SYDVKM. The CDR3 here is CASSLGLAGAQETQYF. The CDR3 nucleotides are TGTGCCAGCAGTCTCGGACTAGCGGGCGCCCAAGAGACCCAGTACTTC.

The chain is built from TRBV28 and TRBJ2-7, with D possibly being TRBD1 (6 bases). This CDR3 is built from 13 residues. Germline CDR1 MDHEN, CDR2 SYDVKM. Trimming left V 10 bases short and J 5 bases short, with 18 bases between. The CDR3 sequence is CATNLPGVDEQYF. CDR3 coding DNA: TGTGCCACCAATCTGCCAGGGGTTGACGAGCAGTACTTC.

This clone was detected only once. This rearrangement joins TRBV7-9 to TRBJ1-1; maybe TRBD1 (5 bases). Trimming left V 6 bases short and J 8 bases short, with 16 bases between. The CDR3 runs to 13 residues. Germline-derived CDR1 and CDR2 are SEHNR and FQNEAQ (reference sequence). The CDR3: CASRPQGTHEAFF. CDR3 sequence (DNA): TGTGCCAGCAGGCCCCAAGGGACGCACGAAGCTTTCTTT. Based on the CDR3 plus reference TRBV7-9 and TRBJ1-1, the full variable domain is DTGVSQNPRHKITKRGQNVTFRCDPISEHNRLYWYRQTLGQGPEFLTYFQNEAQLEKSRLLSDRFSAERPKGSFSTLEIQRTEQGDSAMYLCASRPQGTHEAFFGQGTRLTVV.

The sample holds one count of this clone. As DNA, the CDR3 is TGTGCCAGCAGCCGGTATACTGAAGCTTTCTTT. Translation gives CASSRYTEAFF. The V gene is TRBV12-3 or TRBV12-4, the J gene TRBJ1-1; D not resolved. V was pared by 6 bases and J by 5 bases, with 7 bases between. The CDR3 has 11 amino acids.

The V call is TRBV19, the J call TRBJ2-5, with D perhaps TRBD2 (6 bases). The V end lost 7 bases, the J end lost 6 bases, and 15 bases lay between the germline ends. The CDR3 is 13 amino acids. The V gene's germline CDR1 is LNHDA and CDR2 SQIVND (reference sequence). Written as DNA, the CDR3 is TGTGCCAGTAAGGACCCGGCGGGAAAGACCCAGTACTTC. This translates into CASKDPAGKTQYF.

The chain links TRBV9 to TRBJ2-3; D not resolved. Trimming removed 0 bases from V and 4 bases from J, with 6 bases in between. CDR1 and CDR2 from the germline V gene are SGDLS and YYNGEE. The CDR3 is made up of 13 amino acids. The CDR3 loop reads CASSVDGSDTQYF. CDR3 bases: TGTGCCAGCAGCGTAGATGGGTCAGATACGCAGTATTTT.

The chain's CDR3 is CASSDPGQLNTEAFF. The CDR3 DNA reads as TGTGCCAGCAGTGATCCGGGACAGTTGAACACTGAAGCTTTCTTT. The rearrangement links TRBV2 to TRBJ1-1, with 7 bases fitting TRBD1. CDR3 length: 15 amino acids. Trimming at V came to 3 bases and at J to 0 bases, leaving 4 bases not matched to a gene. Germline V gene lookup returns CDR1 SNHLY and CDR2 FYNNEI. The full variable domain, with the rest looked up from reference TRBV2 and TRBJ1-1, is EPEVTQTPSHQVTQMGQEVILRCVPISNHLYFYWYRQILGQKVEFLVSFYNNEISEKSEIFDDQFSVERPDGSNFTLKIRSTKLEDSAMYFCASSDPGQLNTEAFFGQGTRLTVV.

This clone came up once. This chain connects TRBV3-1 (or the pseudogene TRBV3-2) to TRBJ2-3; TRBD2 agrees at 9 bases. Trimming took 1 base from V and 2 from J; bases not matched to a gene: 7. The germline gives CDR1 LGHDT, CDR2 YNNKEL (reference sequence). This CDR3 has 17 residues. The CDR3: CASSQGDAGGLTDTQYF. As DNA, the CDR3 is TGTGCCAGCAGCCAAGGTGACGCGGGAGGGCTCACAGATACGCAGTATTTT.

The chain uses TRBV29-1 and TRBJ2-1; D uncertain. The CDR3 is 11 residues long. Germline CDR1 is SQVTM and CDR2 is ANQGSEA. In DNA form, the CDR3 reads TGCAGAGGTACGGAAAACAATGAGCAGTTCTTC. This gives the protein CRGTENNEQFF.

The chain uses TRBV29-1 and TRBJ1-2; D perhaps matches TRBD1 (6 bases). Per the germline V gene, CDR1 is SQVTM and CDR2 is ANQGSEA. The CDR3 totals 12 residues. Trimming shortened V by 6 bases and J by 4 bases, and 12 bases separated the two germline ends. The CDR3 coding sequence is TGCAGCGTGGCTCCGGGGGCCTATGGCTACACCTTC. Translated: CSVAPGAYGYTF. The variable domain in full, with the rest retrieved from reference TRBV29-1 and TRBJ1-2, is SAVISQKPSRDICQRGTSLTIQCQVDSQVTMMFWYRQQPGQSLTLIATANQGSEATYESGFVIDKFPISRPNLTFSTLTVSNMSPEDSSIYLCSVAPGAYGYTFGSGTRLTVV.